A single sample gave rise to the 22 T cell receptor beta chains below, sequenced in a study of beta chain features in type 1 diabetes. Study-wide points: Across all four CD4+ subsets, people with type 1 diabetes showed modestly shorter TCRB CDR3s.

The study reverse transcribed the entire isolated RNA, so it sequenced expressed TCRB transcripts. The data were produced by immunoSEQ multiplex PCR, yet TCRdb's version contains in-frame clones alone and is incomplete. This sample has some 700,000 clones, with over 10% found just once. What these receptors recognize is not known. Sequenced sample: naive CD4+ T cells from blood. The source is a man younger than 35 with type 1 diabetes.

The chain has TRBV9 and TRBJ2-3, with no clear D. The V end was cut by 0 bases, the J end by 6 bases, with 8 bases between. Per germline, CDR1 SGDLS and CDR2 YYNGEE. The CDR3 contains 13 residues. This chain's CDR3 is CASSVGLPDTQYF. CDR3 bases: TGTGCCAGCAGCGTAGGACTCCCGGATACGCAGTATTTT.

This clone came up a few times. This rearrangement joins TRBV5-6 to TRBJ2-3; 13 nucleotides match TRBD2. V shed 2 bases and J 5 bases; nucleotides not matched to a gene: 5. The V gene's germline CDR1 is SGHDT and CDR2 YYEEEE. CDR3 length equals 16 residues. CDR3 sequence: CASSFRTSGGGDTQYF. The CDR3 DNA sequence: TGTGCCAGCAGCTTTCGGACTAGCGGGGGAGGAGATACGCAGTATTTT.

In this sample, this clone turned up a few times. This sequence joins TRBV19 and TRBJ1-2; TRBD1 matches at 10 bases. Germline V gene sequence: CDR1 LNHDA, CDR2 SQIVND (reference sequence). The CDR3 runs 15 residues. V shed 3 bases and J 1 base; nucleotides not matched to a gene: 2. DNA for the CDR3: TGTGCCAGTAGTATGGGGACAGGGGATAACTATGGCTACACCTTC. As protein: CASSMGTGDNYGYTF.

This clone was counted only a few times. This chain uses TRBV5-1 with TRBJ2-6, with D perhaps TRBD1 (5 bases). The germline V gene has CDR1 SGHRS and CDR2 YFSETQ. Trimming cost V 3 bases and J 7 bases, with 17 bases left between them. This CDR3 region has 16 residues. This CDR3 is CASSSLSPGFANVLTF. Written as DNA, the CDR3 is TGCGCCAGCAGCTCCTTAAGTCCAGGGTTTGCCAACGTCCTGACTTTC.

The CDR3 sequence: CASSSRGDTEAFF. CDR3 bases: TGTGCCAGCAGTTCCAGGGGGGACACTGAAGCTTTCTTT. This chain uses TRBV28 with TRBJ1-1, with 7 bases that match TRBD1. V lost 4 bases and J lost 3; bases outside the gene matches: 2. This CDR3 comprises 13 residues. The germline CDR1 and CDR2 sequences are MDHEN and SYDVKM.

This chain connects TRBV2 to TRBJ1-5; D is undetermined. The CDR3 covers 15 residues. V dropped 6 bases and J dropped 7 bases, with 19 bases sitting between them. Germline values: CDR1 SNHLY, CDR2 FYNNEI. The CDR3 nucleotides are TGTGCCAGCAGAGCGGACTGGGCCTACAGCCAGCCCCAGCATTTT. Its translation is CASRADWAYSQPQHF.

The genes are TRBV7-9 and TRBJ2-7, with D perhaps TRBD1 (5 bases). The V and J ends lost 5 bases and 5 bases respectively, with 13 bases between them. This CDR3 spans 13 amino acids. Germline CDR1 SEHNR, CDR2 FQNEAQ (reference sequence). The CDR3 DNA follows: TGTGCCAGCAGCCAATCAGGGAACCACGAGCAGTACTTC. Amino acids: CASSQSGNHEQYF.

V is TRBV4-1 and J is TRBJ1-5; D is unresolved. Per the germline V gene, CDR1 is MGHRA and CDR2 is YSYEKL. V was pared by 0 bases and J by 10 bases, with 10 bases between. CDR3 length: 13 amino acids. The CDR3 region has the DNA TGCGCCAGCAGCCAAGAAGTATCAGGCCCCCAGCATTTT. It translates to CASSQEVSGPQHF.

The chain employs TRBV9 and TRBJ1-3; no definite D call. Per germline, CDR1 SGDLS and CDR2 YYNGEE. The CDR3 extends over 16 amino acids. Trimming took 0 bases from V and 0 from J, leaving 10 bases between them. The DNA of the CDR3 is TGTGCCAGCAGCGTAGGGATTACAAGCTCTGGAAACACCATATATTTT. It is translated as CASSVGITSSGNTIYF.

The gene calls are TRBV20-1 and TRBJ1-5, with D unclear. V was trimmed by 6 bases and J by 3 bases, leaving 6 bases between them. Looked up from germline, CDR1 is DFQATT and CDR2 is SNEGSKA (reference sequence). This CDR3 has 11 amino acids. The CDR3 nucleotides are TGCAGTGCAGCCTACAATCAGCCCCAGCATTTT. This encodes CSAAYNQPQHF.

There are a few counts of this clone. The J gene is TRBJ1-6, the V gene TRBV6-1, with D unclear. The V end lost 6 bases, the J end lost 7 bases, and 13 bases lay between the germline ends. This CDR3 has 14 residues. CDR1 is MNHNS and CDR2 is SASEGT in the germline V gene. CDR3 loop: CASSDGPRNSPLHF. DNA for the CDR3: TGTGCCAGCAGCGATGGACCGCGAAATTCACCCCTCCACTTT.

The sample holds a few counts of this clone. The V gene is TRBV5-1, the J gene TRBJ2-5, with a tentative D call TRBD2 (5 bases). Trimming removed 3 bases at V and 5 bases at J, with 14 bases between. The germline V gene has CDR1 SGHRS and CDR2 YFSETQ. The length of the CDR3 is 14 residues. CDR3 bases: TGCGCCAGCAGCTCCCTGAGGGCGTGGGAGACCCAGTACTTC. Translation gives CASSSLRAWETQYF.

CDR3 sequence (DNA): TGTGCCTGGAGGAGGGGGGGACAATCGTATAATTCACCCCTCCACTTT. Its translation: CAWRRGGQSYNSPLHF. The chain links TRBV30 to TRBJ1-6, with TRBD1 as a possible D gene (6 bases). The V end was cut by 3 bases, the J end by 4 bases, with 16 bases between. The germline gives CDR1 GTSNPN, CDR2 SVGIG (reference sequence). This CDR3 contains 16 residues. The full variable domain, its missing parts supplied by reference TRBV30 and TRBJ1-6, is SQTIHQWPATLVQPVGSPLSLECTVEGTSNPNLYWYRQAAGRGLQLLFYSVGIGQISSEVPQNLSASRPQDRQFILSSKKLLLSDSGFYLCAWRRGGQSYNSPLHFGNGTRLTVT.

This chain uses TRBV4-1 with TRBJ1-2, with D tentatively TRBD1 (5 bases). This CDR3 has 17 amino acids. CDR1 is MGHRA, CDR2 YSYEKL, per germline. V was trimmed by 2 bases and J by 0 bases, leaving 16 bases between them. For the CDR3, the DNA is TGCGCCAGCAGCCAAACTCGCCAGGGTAAAGCTAACTATGGCTACACCTTC. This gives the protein CASSQTRQGKANYGYTF.

CDR3 bases: TGTGCCAGCAGCTTAGATGACTCTTCCTTTGCTCGCACAGATACGCAGTATTTT. Translation: CASSLDDSSFARTDTQYF. The chain carries TRBV7-6 and TRBJ2-3, with D hard to call. V lost 1 base and J 1 base, leaving 18 bases between the germline ends. This CDR3 region has 18 residues. The V gene's germline CDR1 is SGHVS and CDR2 FNYEAQ.

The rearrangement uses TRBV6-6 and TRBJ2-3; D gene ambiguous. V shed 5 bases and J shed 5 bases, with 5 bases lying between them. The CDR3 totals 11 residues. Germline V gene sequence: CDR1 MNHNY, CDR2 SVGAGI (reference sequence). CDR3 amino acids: CASSHGDTQYF. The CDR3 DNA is TGTGCCAGCAGTCACGGAGATACGCAGTATTTT.

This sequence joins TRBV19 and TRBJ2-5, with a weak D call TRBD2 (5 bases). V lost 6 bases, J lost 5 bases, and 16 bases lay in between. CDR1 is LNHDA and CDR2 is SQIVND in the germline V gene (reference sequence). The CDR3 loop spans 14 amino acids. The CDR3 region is CASSSTPREETQYF. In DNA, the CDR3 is TGTGCCAGTAGCTCGACTCCTAGGGAGGAGACCCAGTACTTC.

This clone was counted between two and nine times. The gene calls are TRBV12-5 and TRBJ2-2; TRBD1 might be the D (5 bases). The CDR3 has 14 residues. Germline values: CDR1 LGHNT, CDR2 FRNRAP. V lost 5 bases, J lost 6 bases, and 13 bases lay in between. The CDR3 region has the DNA TGTGCTAGTGGTCCCAATTTAGGGGCCGGGGAGCTGTTTTTT. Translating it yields CASGPNLGAGELFF.

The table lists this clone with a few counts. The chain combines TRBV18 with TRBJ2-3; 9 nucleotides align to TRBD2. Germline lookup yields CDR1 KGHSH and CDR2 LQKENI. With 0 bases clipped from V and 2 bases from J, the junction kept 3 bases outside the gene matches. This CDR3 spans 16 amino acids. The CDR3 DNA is TGTGCCAGCTCACCACCCGCGGGAGGGGCCACAGATACGCAGTATTTT. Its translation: CASSPPAGGATDTQYF.

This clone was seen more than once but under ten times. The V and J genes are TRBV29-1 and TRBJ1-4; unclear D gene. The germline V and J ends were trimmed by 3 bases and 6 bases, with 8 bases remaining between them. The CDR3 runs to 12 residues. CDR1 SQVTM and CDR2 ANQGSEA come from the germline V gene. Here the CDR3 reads CSVESSDEKLFF. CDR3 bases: TGCAGCGTTGAGTCCAGCGATGAAAAACTGTTTTTT.

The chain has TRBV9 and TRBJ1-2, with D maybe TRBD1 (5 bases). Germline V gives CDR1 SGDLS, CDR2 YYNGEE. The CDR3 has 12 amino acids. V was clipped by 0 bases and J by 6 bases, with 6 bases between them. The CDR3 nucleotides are TGTGCCAGCAGCGTAGGACAGAATGGCTACACCTTC. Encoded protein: CASSVGQNGYTF.

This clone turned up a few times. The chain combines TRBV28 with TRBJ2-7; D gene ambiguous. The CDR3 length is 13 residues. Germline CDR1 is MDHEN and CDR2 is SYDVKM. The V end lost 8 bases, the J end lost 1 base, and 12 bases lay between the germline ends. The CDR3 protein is CASSQRQSYEQYF. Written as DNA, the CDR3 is TGTGCCAGCTCCCAGAGGCAGTCCTACGAGCAGTACTTC. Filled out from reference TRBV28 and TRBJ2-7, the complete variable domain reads DVKVTQSSRYLVKRTGEKVFLECVQDMDHENMFWYRQDPGLGLRLIYFSYDVKMKEKGDIPEGYSVSREKKERFSLILESASTNQTSMYLCASSQRQSYEQYFGPGTRLTVT.